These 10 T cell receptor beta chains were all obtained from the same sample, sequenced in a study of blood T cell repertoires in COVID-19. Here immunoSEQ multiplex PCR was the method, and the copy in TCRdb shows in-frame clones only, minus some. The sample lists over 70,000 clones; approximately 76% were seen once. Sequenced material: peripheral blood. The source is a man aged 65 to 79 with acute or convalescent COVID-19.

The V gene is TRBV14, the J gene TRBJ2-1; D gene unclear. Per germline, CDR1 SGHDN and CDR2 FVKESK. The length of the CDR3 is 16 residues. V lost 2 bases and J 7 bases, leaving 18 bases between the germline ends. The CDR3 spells CASSQRGARMSNEQFF. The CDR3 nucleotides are TGTGCCAGCAGCCAAAGAGGCGCTAGGATGAGTAATGAGCAGTTCTTC.

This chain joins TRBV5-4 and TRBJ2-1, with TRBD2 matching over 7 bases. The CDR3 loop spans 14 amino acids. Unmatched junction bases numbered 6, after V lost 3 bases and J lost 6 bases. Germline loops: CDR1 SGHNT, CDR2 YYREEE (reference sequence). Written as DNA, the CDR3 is TGTGCCAGCAGCTCGGGGCTAGCGGCCAATGAGCAGTTCTTC. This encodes CASSSGLAANEQFF.

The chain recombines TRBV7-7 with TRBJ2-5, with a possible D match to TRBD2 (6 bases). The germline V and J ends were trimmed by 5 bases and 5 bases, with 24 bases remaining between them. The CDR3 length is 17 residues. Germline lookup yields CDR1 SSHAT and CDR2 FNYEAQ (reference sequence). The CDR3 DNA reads TGTGCCAGCAGCACAGGCGGGGTCGGGGCTATGGGCGAGACCCAGTACTTC. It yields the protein CASSTGGVGAMGETQYF.

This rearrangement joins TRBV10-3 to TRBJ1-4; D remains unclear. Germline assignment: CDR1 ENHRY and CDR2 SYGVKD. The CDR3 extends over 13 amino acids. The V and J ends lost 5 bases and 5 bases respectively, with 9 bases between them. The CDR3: CAISSEENEKLFF. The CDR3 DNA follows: TGTGCCATCAGTTCCGAGGAGAATGAAAAACTGTTTTTT.

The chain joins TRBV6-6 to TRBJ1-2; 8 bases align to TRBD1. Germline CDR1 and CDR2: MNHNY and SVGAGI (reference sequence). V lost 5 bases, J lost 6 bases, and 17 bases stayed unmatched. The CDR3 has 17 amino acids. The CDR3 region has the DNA TGTGCCAGCAGTCCGGCAGGAGCCTCGGGCAGGGGGCATGGCTACACCTTC. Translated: CASSPAGASGRGHGYTF.

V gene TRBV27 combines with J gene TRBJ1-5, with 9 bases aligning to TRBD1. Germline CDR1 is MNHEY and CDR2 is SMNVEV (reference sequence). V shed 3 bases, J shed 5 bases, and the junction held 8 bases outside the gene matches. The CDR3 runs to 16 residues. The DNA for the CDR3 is TGTGCCAGCAGTTTTCGCGGGACAGGGCCTTATCAGCCCCAGCATTTT. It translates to CASSFRGTGPYQPQHF.

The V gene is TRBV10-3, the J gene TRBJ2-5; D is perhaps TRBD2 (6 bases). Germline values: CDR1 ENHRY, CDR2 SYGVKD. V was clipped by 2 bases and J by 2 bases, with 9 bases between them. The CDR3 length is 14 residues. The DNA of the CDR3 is TGTGCCATCAGTGAGGGCGGGATACAAGAGACCCAGTACTTC. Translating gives CAISEGGIQETQYF.

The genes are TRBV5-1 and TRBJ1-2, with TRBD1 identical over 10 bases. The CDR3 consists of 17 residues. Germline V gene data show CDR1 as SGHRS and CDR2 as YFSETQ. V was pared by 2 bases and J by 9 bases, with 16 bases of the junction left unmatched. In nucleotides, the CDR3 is TGCGCCAGCAGCTTCTCCCCGCCGCGACAGGGGGCAGGGAGCTACACCTTC. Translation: CASSFSPPRQGAGSYTF.

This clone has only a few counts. The DNA for the CDR3 is TGTGCCAGCAGCTTAACAGGGGGACAGGGTATAGGCACCGGGGAGCTGTTTTTT. This gives the protein CASSLTGGQGIGTGELFF. This rearrangement joins TRBV7-3 to TRBJ2-2, with 9 positions matching TRBD1. Germline assignment: CDR1 SGHTA and CDR2 FQGTGA. This CDR3 has 18 residues. The V gene end was trimmed by 0 bases and the J gene end by 4 bases; junction bases not matched to a gene: 9.

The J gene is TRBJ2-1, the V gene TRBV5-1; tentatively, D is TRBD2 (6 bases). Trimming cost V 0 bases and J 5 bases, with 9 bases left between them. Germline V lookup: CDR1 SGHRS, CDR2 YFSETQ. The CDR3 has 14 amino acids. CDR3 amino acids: CASSLEGTDNEQFF. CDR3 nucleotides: TGCGCCAGCAGCTTGGAAGGGACTGACAATGAGCAGTTCTTC.